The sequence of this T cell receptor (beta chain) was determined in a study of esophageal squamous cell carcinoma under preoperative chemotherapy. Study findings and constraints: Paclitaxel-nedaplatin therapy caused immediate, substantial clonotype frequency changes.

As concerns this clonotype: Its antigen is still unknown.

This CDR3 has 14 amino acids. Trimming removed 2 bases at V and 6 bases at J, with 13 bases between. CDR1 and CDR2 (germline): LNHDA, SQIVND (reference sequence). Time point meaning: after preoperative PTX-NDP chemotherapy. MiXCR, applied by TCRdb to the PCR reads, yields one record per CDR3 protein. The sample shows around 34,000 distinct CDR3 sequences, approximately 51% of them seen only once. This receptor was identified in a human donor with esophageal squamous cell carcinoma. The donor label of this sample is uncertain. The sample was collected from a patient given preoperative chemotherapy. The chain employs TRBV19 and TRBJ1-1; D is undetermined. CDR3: CASSIKALVAEAFF. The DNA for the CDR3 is TGTGCCAGTAGTATAAAGGCTTTGGTCGCTGAAGCTTTCTTT.